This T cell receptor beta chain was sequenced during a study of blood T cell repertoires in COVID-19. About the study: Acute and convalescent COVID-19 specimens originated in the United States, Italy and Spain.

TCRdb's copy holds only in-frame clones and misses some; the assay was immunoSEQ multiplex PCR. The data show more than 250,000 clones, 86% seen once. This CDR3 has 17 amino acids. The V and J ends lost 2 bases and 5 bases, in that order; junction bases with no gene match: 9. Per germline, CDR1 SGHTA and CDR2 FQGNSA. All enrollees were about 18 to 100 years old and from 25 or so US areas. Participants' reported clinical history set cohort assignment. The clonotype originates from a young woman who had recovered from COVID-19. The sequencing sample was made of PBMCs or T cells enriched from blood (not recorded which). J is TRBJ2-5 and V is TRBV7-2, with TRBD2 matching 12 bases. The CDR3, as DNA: TGTGCCAGCAGCTTAAGTGCTAGCGGGGGGGCCGGGGAGACCCAGTACTTC. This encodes CASSLSASGGAGETQYF. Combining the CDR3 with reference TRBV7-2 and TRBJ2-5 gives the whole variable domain GAGVSQSPSNKVTEKGKDVELRCDPISGHTALYWYRQSLGQGLEFLIYFQGNSAPDKSGLPSDRFSAERTGGSVSTLTIQRTQQEDSAVYLCASSLSASGGAGETQYFGPGTRLLVL.